The T cell receptor (beta chain) under discussion was sequenced for a study of shared clonotypes between healthy human individuals. Assay used: immunoSEQ multiplex PCR; TCRdb lists only in-frame clones, some missing. The data hold 900,000 to 1,200,000 clones, with about 80% observed a single time. This CDR3 is 15 amino acids long. V lost 3 bases to trimming and J lost 10 bases; unmatched junction nucleotides: 6. CDR1 MDHEN and CDR2 SYDVKM come from the germline V gene. Sequenced sample: memory CD4+ T cells from PBMCs. Subset indicated: CD45RA-negative fraction. The receptor comes from a man between 18 and 35 years old in good health. Some clones in this sample may be carry-over from other donors' samples. The rearrangement uses TRBV28 and TRBJ2-3; 14 nucleotides align to TRBD2. The CDR3 reads CASSFSGTSGSSQYF. Here the CDR3 DNA reads TGTGCCAGCAGTTTCTCCGGGACTAGCGGGAGTTCGCAGTATTTT.